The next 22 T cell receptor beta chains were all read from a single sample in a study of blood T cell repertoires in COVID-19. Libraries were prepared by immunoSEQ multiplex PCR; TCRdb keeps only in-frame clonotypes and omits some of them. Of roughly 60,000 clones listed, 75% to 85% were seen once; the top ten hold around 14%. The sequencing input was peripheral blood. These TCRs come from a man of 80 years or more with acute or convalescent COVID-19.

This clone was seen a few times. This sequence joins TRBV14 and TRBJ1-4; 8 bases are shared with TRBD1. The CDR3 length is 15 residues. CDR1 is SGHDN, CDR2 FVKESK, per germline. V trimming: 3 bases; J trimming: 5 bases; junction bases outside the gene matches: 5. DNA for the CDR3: TGTGCCAGCAGCCACAGGGGGCACGTAAATGAAAAACTGTTTTTT. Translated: CASSHRGHVNEKLFF.

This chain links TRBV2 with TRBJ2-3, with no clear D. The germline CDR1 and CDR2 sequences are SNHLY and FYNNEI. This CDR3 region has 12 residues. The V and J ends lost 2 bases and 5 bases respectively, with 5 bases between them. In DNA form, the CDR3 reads TGTGCCAGCAGTGAATACATAGATACGCAGTATTTT. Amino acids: CASSEYIDTQYF.

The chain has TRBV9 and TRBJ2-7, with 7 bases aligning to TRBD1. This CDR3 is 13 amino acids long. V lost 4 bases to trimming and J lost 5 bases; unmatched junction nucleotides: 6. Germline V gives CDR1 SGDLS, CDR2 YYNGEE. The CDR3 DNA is TGTGCCAGCAGCCCCTCGACAGGGAACGAGCAGTACTTC. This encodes CASSPSTGNEQYF.

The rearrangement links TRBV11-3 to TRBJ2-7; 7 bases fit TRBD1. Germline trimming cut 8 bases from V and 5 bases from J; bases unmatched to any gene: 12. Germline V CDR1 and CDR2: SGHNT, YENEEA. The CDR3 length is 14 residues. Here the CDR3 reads CASGPPTGNNEQYF. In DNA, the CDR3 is TGTGCCAGCGGCCCTCCGACAGGGAATAACGAGCAGTACTTC.

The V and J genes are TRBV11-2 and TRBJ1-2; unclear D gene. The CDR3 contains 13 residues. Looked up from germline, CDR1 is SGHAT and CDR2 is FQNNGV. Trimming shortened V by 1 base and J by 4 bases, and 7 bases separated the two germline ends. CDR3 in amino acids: CASSLARTYGYTF. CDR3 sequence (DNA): TGTGCCAGCAGCTTAGCCAGAACCTATGGCTACACCTTC. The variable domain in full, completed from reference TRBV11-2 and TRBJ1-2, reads EAGVAQSPRYKIIEKRQSVAFWCNPISGHATLYWYQQILGQGPKLLIQFQNNGVVDDSQLPKDRFSAERLKGVDSTLKIQPAKLEDSAVYLCASSLARTYGYTFGSGTRLTVV.

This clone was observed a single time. This CDR3 reads CASIPGQGVNYGYTF. CDR3 nucleotide sequence: TGTGCCAGCATTCCGGGACAGGGAGTCAACTATGGCTACACCTTC. The chain employs TRBV6-5 and TRBJ1-2; 9 bases match TRBD1. Germline lookup yields CDR1 MNHEY and CDR2 SVGAGI. The J segment lost 2 bases and the V segment lost 7 bases, leaving 8 bases of the junction unmatched. This CDR3 region has 15 residues.

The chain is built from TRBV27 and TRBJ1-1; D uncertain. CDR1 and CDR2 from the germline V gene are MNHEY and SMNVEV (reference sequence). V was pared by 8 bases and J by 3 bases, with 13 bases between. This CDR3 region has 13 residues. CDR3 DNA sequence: TGTGCCAGCCAACTCCGGAGGGACACTGAAGCTTTCTTT. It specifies CASQLRRDTEAFF.

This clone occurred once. The DNA of the CDR3 is TGTGCCAGCTCGAACCGGGACACTTCGAACACTGAAGCTTTCTTT. Its translation is CASSNRDTSNTEAFF. This rearrangement joins TRBV18 to TRBJ1-1, with TRBD1 as a possible D gene (6 bases). Germline lookup yields CDR1 KGHSH and CDR2 LQKENI. The germline V and J ends were trimmed by 6 bases and 1 base, with 15 bases remaining between them. The CDR3 covers 15 residues.

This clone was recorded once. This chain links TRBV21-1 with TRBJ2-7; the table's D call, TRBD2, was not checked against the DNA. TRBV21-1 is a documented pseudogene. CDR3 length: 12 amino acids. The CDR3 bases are TGTGCCAGCAGCAAAGGCGGGGACGAGCAGTACTTC. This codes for CASSKGGDEQYF.

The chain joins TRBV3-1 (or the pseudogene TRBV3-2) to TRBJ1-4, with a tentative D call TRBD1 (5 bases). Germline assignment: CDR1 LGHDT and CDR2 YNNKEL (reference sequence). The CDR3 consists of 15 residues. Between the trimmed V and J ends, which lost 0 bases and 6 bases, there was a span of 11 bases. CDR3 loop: CASSQETGRYEKLFF. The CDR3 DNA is TGTGCCAGCAGCCAAGAAACAGGACGTTATGAAAAACTGTTTTTT.

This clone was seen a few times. The CDR3: CAAAEFYNSPLHF. The DNA for the CDR3 is TGTGCCGCGGCGGAGTTTTATAATTCACCCCTCCACTTT. The chain uses TRBV6-5 and TRBJ1-6; D uncertain. V lost 11 bases and J 4 bases, leaving 12 bases between the germline ends. The CDR3 length is 13 residues. Per the germline V gene, CDR1 is MNHEY and CDR2 is SVGAGI.

CDR3 in DNA: TGTGCCAGCAGTGAATCACAGGTGAAAGGGACCCAGTACTTC. Translating it yields CASSESQVKGTQYF. The V call is TRBV2, the J call TRBJ2-5; the D gene is possibly TRBD1 (5 bases). This CDR3 is built from 14 residues. Trimming removed 2 bases from V and 7 bases from J, with 14 bases in between. Germline V gene data show CDR1 as SNHLY and CDR2 as FYNNEI.

The CDR3 sequence is CASSGARGAGYTF. The CDR3 DNA sequence: TGCGCCAGCAGTGGGGCACGCGGGGCTGGCTACACCTTC. The J gene is TRBJ1-2, the V gene TRBV10-1, with D perhaps matching TRBD1 (5 bases). The CDR3 has 13 residues. Looked up from germline, CDR1 is WNHNN and CDR2 is SYGVQD (reference sequence). The V and J ends lost 4 bases and 7 bases respectively, with 13 bases between them.

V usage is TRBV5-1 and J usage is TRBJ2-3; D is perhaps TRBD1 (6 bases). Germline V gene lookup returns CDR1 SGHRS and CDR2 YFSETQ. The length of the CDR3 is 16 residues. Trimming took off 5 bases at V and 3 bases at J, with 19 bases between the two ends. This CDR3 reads CASSRLRQAETDTQYF. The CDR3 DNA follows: TGCGCCAGCAGTAGACTCCGACAGGCAGAAACAGATACGCAGTATTTT. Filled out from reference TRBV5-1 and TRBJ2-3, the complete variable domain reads KAGVTQTPRYLIKTRGQQVTLSCSPISGHRSVSWYQQTPGQGLQFLFEYFSETQRNKGNFPGRFSGRQFSNSRSEMNVSTLELGDSALYLCASSRLRQAETDTQYFGPGTRLTVL.

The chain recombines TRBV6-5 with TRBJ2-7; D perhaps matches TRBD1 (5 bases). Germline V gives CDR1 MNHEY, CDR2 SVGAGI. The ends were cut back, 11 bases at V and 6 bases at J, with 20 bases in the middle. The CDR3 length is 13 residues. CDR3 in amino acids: CARIGVWRCEQYF. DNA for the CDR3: TGTGCCCGAATAGGGGTTTGGCGATGCGAGCAGTACTTC.

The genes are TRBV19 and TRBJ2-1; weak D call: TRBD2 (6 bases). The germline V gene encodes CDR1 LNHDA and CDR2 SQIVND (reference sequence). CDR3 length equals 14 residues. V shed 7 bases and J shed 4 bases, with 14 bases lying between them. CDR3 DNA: TGTGCCAGTAAAGGGGAGGTGGGATACAATGAGCAGTTCTTC. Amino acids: CASKGEVGYNEQFF.

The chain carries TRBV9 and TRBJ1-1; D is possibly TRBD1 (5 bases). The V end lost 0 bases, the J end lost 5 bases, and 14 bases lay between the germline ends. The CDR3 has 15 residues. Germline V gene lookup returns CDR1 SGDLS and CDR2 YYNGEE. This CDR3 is CASSVGRLQGTEAFF. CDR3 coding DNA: TGTGCCAGCAGCGTAGGGCGACTGCAGGGTACTGAAGCTTTCTTT.

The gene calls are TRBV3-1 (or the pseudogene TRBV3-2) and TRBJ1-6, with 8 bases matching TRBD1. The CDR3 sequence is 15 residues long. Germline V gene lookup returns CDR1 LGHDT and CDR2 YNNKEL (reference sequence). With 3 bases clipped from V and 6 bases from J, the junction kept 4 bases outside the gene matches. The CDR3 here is CASSQTGVGNSPLHF. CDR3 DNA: TGTGCCAGCAGCCAGACAGGGGTCGGTAATTCACCCCTCCACTTT.

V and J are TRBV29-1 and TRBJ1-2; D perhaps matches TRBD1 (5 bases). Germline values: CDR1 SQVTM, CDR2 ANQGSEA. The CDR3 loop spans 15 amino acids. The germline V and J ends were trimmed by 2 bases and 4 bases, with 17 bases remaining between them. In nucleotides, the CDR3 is TGCAGCGTTGAACCCTTGCAGGGAAGACGCTATGGCTACACCTTC. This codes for CSVEPLQGRRYGYTF.

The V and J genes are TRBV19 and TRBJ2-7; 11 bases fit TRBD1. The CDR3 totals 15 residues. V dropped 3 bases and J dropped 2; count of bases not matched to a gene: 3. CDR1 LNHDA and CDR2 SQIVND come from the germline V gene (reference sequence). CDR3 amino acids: CASSIGTGGAYEQYF. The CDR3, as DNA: TGTGCCAGTAGTATCGGGACAGGGGGAGCCTACGAGCAGTACTTC.

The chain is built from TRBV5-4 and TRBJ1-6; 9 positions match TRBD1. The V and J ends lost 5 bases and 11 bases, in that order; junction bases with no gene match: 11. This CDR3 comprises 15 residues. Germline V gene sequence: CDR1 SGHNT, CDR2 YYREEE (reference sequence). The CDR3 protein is CASSHADRGMTPLHF. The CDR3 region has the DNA TGTGCCAGCAGTCACGCAGACAGGGGGATGACACCCCTCCACTTT.

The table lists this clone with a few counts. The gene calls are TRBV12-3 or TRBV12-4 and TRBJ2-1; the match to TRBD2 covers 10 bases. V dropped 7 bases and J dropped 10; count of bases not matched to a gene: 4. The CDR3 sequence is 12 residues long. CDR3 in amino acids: CASNILAGEQFF. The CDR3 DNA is TGTGCCAGCAACATACTAGCGGGGGAGCAGTTCTTC.